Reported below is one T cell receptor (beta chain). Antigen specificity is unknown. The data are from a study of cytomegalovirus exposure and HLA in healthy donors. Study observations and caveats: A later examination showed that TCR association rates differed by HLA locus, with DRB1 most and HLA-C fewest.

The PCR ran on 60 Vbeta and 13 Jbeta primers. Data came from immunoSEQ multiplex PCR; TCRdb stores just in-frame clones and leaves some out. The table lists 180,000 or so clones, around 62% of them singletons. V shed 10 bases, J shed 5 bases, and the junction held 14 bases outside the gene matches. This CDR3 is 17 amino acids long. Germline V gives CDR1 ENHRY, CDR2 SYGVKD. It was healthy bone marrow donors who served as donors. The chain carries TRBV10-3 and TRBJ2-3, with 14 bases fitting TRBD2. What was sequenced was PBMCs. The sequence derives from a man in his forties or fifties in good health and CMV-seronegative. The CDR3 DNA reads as TGTGCCACCTCCGGGACTAGCGGGGGACTAACCGGAGATACGCAGTATTTT. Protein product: CATSGTSGGLTGDTQYF.